This T cell receptor (beta chain) originates from a study of blood T cells in healthy people across ages (dated by TCRdb to between 2015 and 2017). Notes on the research overall: Template switching captured roughly one uniquely barcoded TCR beta cDNA molecule per two T cells in model experiments. To avoid experimental bias, donors of different ages were distributed randomly across sequencing lanes. Donors were grouped into four age groups: young (average roughly 15 years), middle-aged (39), aged (over 55) and long-lived (just over 80). Two additional independent replicas of 1 million unique cDNA reads from the same blood draw were analyzed for two donors (one aged 18 to 29 and one aged 80 or older). To track age-related changes in TCR beta repertoire diversity, the study relied on deep sequencing normalized with unique cDNA molecular identifiers.

The donors were around 39 Caucasian individuals from Russia, aged about 6 to 100 years, who were systemically healthy. Around 10 milliliters of peripheral blood were drawn from each donor into EDTA-treated Vacutainer tubes. Ficoll-Paque density-gradient centrifugation was used to isolate PBMCs, with at least 6.5 million obtained per sample. Total RNA, at least 6 micrograms per sample, was extracted from PBMCs with Trizol reagent. For every donor, an aliquot of PBMCs went through flow cytometry to measure the percentages of naive CD45RAhigh/CD27high T cells. V lost 6 bases and J lost 3 bases; the stretch between them is 5 bases long. The germline V gene specifies MNHEY as CDR1 and SVGAGI as CDR2. The CDR3 starts with the cysteine, ends with the phenylalanine, and has 11 residues. Left in the record is the CDR3 DNA by itself, 33 bases read in frame from the first base. Results the study describes overall, beyond this receptor: Because profiling used bulk unsorted PBMCs, naive and antigen-experienced compartments could not be compared conclusively. Compared with the aged group, the long-lived group had more naive CD4+ T cells, fewer expanded clones and increased TCR diversity, a pattern suggesting age selection. The CMV infection status of donors was not known, potentially confounding age-related changes in expanded clonotypes. Estimates of total diversity based on one million sequenced T cells were regarded as lower bounds and as underestimates. As age increased, observed TCR beta diversity per million T cells dropped in a roughly linear way, and a significant reduction was already evident by age around 41. A strong correlation was found between observed TCR beta diversity and the percentage of naive T cells measured by flow cytometry.

In the case of this clonotype: What antigen it recognizes has not been identified. One base away there is no much larger clone; base qualities are not given.

Library preparation was by 5' RACE. Instrument on record: Illumina HiSeq 2500. A second PCR of about 6 to 12 cycles was run with a J-beta primer mix and a sample-barcoded 5' primer. A unique molecular identifier was introduced onto each TCR beta cDNA molecule by a template-switch 5' adaptor carrying 12 random nucleotides. Each sample yielded at least 3 million CDR3-containing paired-end reads. First-strand cDNA was synthesized from all RNA with the Mint cDNA synthesis kit, primed by a TRBC-specific oligonucleotide. Following uracil-DNA glycosylase treatment, a first 18-cycle PCR with universal primers M1SS and BC2_uni_R was performed on all cDNA. Turning to the authors' computational methods: Each sample was normalized by randomly selecting 1 million high-quality reads, each carrying a distinct molecular identifier. Instead of being binned into consensus sequences, reads that shared molecular identifiers were thrown out. CDR3 identification, clonotype clustering and error correction used MiTCR with a Q25 quality threshold and the strictest error-elimination algorithm. A nonparametric unseen species model with Euler transformation was used to estimate lower-bound total TCR beta diversity. The public sequencing data were trimmed at Q25 with fastp and processed into clonotypes with MiXCR by TCRdb, which kept only in-frame beta chains. When rows share a CDR3 protein, they turn into one entry using the most common DNA and genes. TCRdb, rather than the study authors, made the V and J calls. This sample holds 650,000 to 900,000 distinct CDR3 sequences; 62% were observed only once. The ten largest clones add up to around a quarter of the sample.

This sequence originates from a young man in good health. Sequencing was performed on blood. The sequence is built from TRBV6-5 and TRBJ2-5; TRBD1 is a possible D gene, resting on 5 matching bases. This receptor carries the CDR3 CASRTEETQYF. The DNA is TGTGCCAGCAGGACAGAAGAGACCCAGTACTTC.